Below, 20 T cell receptor beta chains from the same sample are listed, as sequenced in a study of blood T cell repertoires in COVID-19. The method was immunoSEQ multiplex PCR; TCRdb's version includes in-frame clones alone and lacks a portion of them. The sample lists a few hundred thousand clones; 75% to 90% were seen once. The sample consisted of peripheral blood. These receptor sequences come from a woman between 40 and 55 years old who had recovered from COVID-19.

CDR3 in amino acids: CASSEFRDTTSTDTQYF. CDR3 nucleotide sequence: TGTGCCAGCAGTGAGTTCAGGGACACCACTAGCACAGATACGCAGTATTTT. The V gene is TRBV2, the J gene TRBJ2-3, with TRBD1 as a possible D gene (6 bases). The CDR3 length is 17 residues. Germline CDR1 reads SNHLY; CDR2 reads FYNNEI. The V gene lost 3 bases and the J gene lost 0 bases, with 16 bases spanning the gap.

This sequence joins TRBV7-8 and TRBJ2-7; 7 bases align to TRBD2. This CDR3 spans 15 amino acids. The trim removed 1 base at V and 3 bases at J, leaving 6 bases unmatched. Germline lookup yields CDR1 SGHVS and CDR2 FQNEAQ. CDR3 DNA sequence: TGTGCCAGCAGCTTAGTGAGCAGCGGGATCTACGAGCAGTACTTC. This codes for CASSLVSSGIYEQYF. The full variable domain, completed using reference TRBV7-8 and TRBJ2-7, is GAGVSQSPRYKVAKRGQDVALRCDPISGHVSLFWYQQALGQGPEFLTYFQNEAQLDKSGLPSDRFFAERPEGSVSTLKIQRTQQEDSAVYLCASSLVSSGIYEQYFGPGTRLTVT.

The chain employs TRBV4-1 and TRBJ1-1; 8 bases line up with TRBD1. The V and J ends lost 4 bases and 1 base, in that order; junction bases with no gene match: 5. CDR1 is MGHRA, CDR2 YSYEKL, per germline. The CDR3 has 15 residues. The CDR3 DNA follows: TGCGCCAGCAGCCCCTTAGGGACAGGGAACACTGAAGCTTTCTTT. Protein product: CASSPLGTGNTEAFF.

The sample holds a few counts of this clone. V gene TRBV12-3 or TRBV12-4 combines with J gene TRBJ1-1; D ambiguous. This CDR3 is built from 13 residues. V dropped 6 bases and J dropped 0 bases, with 8 bases sitting between them. The CDR3 nucleotides are TGTGCCAGCAGCGGAGCCTTGAACACTGAAGCTTTCTTT. Its translation: CASSGALNTEAFF.

In this sample, this clone turned up once. V and J are TRBV6-5 and TRBJ1-5; maybe TRBD1 (6 bases). This CDR3 is 14 amino acids long. Germline CDR1 MNHEY, CDR2 SVGAGI. The ends were cut back, 5 bases at V and 4 bases at J, with 12 bases in the middle. The CDR3 sequence: CASSPYRENQPQHF. In DNA, the CDR3 is TGTGCCAGCAGTCCTTACAGGGAGAATCAGCCCCAGCATTTT.

The chain joins TRBV7-2 to TRBJ2-7, with TRBD2 matching over 11 bases. V lost 1 base to trimming and J lost 1 base; unmatched junction nucleotides: 12. CDR1 and CDR2 from the germline V gene are SGHTA and FQGNSA. The CDR3 loop spans 19 amino acids. Here the CDR3 reads CASSLGKKETSGRSYEQYF. The CDR3 DNA reads as TGTGCCAGCAGCTTAGGGAAAAAGGAAACTAGCGGGAGATCCTACGAGCAGTACTTC.

The chain combines TRBV28 with TRBJ1-1; D unresolved. With 7 bases removed from V and 2 bases from J, the gap between germline ends came to 17 bases. This CDR3 has 15 amino acids. Germline assignment: CDR1 MDHEN and CDR2 SYDVKM. The CDR3 spells CASTPVGEGNTEAFF. CDR3 bases: TGTGCCAGCACCCCCGTCGGGGAAGGAAACACTGAAGCTTTCTTT.

This clone came up once. The V call is TRBV5-1, the J call TRBJ1-1; 7 nucleotides align to TRBD1. Per germline, CDR1 SGHRS and CDR2 YFSETQ. Losses at the gene ends were 0 bases for V and 0 bases for J; bases not matched to a gene: 2. The CDR3 is made up of 15 amino acids. CDR3 protein: CASSLAGQMNTEAFF. CDR3 sequence (DNA): TGCGCCAGCAGCTTGGCGGGACAGATGAACACTGAAGCTTTCTTT. Filled out from reference TRBV5-1 and TRBJ1-1, the complete variable domain reads KAGVTQTPRYLIKTRGQQVTLSCSPISGHRSVSWYQQTPGQGLQFLFEYFSETQRNKGNFPGRFSGRQFSNSRSEMNVSTLELGDSALYLCASSLAGQMNTEAFFGQGTRLTVV.

The V call is TRBV7-3, the J call TRBJ2-5, with 12 nucleotides matching TRBD1. With 4 bases clipped from V and 5 bases from J, the junction kept 11 bases outside the gene matches. CDR1 and CDR2 from the germline V gene are SGHTA and FQGTGA. The CDR3 spans 17 residues. In DNA form, the CDR3 reads TGTGCCAGCAGCTGGGACAGGGGGCATGGGGACAAGGAGACCCAGTACTTC. Protein sequence: CASSWDRGHGDKETQYF.

This clone was counted a single time. V usage is TRBV7-9 and J usage is TRBJ2-7, with 7 nucleotides matching TRBD2. The junction had 21 bases not matched to a gene; V was cut back by 4 bases and J by 6 bases. The CDR3 totals 18 residues. Germline V gives CDR1 SEHNR, CDR2 FQNEAQ (reference sequence). The CDR3 bases are TGTGCCAGCAGCTCTCTCGTGGGATCCGGACTAGTAATTAGCGAGCAGTACTTC. It is translated as CASSSLVGSGLVISEQYF.

This chain links TRBV21-1 with TRBJ1-5. TRBV21-1 is assigned pseudogene status. This CDR3 has 13 residues. The DNA of the CDR3 is TGTGCCAGCAGCACCAAGGGAGGGAGGCCCCAGCATTTT. This codes for CASSTKGGRPQHF.

This rearrangement joins TRBV7-9 to TRBJ2-7; D not certain. Germline V gene lookup returns CDR1 SEHNR and CDR2 FQNEAQ (reference sequence). V lost 5 bases and J 2 bases, leaving 13 bases between the germline ends. This CDR3 region has 14 residues. CDR3 sequence: CASSPITTAYEQYF. The CDR3 nucleotides read TGTGCCAGCAGCCCCATTACAACAGCCTACGAGCAGTACTTC.

This chain joins TRBV5-4 and TRBJ2-2; TRBD1 is a possible D gene (5 bases). The CDR3 length is 16 residues. Trimming took 0 bases from V and 5 from J, leaving 14 bases between them. Per the germline V gene, CDR1 is SGHNT and CDR2 is YYREEE (reference sequence). The DNA for the CDR3 is TGTGCCAGCAGCTTGGCCAGGGTAGTGGAAACCGGGGAGCTGTTTTTT. It translates to CASSLARVVETGELFF.

J is TRBJ2-5 and V is TRBV27; D not resolved. The V and J ends lost 1 base and 2 bases respectively, with 8 bases between them. The CDR3 is made up of 14 amino acids. Looked up from germline, CDR1 is MNHEY and CDR2 is SMNVEV (reference sequence). The CDR3 DNA reads TGTGCCAGCAGTTTATTCGCCGGGCAAGAGACCCAGTACTTC. Protein product: CASSLFAGQETQYF.

The rearrangement uses TRBV19 and TRBJ2-5, with a tentative D call TRBD1 (6 bases). The CDR3 is 17 residues long. CDR1 is LNHDA and CDR2 is SQIVND in the germline V gene (reference sequence). V was cut by 7 bases and J by 1 base, with 22 bases left in between. The CDR3 protein is CASTPGVAVRLQETQYF. The CDR3 nucleotides are TGTGCCAGTACCCCAGGGGTAGCCGTAAGGCTCCAAGAGACCCAGTACTTC.

This chain joins TRBV3-1 (or the pseudogene TRBV3-2) and TRBJ2-1; 11 bases match TRBD2. The ends lost 4 bases at V and 8 bases at J; junction bases unmatched: 7. CDR1 and CDR2 from the germline V gene are LGHDT and YNNKEL (reference sequence). The CDR3 has 15 residues. The DNA of the CDR3 is TGTGCCAGCAGCCGAGTACTAGCGGGAGAGGATGAGCAGTTCTTC. This gives the protein CASSRVLAGEDEQFF.

This clone was seen a single time. V and J are TRBV11-3 and TRBJ2-2, with D possibly TRBD1 on 5 matching bases. There are 18 residues in the CDR3. Deletions cut 5 bases from V and 0 bases from J, with 19 bases between. The germline V gene has CDR1 SGHNT and CDR2 YENEEA. The CDR3 DNA is TGTGCCAGCAGCCCGTCACATGGGGCGCCTACGAACACCGGGGAGCTGTTTTTT. Protein: CASSPSHGAPTNTGELFF. Complete variable domain (other parts from reference TRBV11-3 and TRBJ2-2): EAGVVQSPRYKIIEKKQPVAFWCNPISGHNTLYWYLQNLGQGPELLIRYENEEAVDDSQLPKDRFSAERLKGVDSTLKIQPAELGDSAVYLCASSPSHGAPTNTGELFFGEGSRLTVL.

This CDR3 reads CASSVTSGSGYEQFF. The DNA of the CDR3 is TGTGCCAGCAGCGTTACTAGCGGGAGCGGGTATGAGCAGTTCTTC. The chain joins TRBV11-3 to TRBJ2-1, with 11 bases matching TRBD2. The CDR3 consists of 15 residues. V was clipped by 5 bases and J by 8 bases; unmatched bases: 8. From germline, CDR1 is SGHNT and CDR2 YENEEA.

This chain links TRBV5-6 with TRBJ2-3; D unclear. This CDR3 contains 12 residues. The V gene's germline CDR1 is SGHDT and CDR2 YYEEEE. The V end lost 8 bases, the J end lost 6 bases, and 13 bases lay between the germline ends. This CDR3 reads CASFYHEDTQYF. The CDR3 DNA reads TGTGCCAGTTTTTATCACGAGGATACGCAGTATTTT.

V and J are TRBV7-2 and TRBJ2-1; 13 bases are shared with TRBD2. Germline V CDR1 and CDR2: SGHTA, FQGNSA. The CDR3 is 18 residues long. The V and J ends lost 4 bases and 0 bases, in that order; junction bases with no gene match: 6. This CDR3 reads CASSSSRTSGSSYNEQFF. The CDR3 nucleotides read TGTGCCAGCAGCTCCTCCCGGACTAGCGGGAGCTCCTACAATGAGCAGTTCTTC.